The rows below give T cell receptor beta chains drawn from one sample of a study of cytomegalovirus exposure and HLA in healthy donors. The data were produced by immunoSEQ multiplex PCR, yet TCRdb's version contains in-frame clones alone and is incomplete. The sample carries 200,000 or so clones, 76% recorded once. Sequenced sample: PBMCs. The receptors derive from a man in his late teens or twenties in good health and CMV-seronegative. CDR3s include the opening cysteine and the closing phenylalanine or tryptophan. D genes are given only for firm matches. Some rows mark clone size as missing; the rest say once, few, many or name a class of expanded clone.

size: .
D: .
V: TRBV18
J: TRBJ1-1
length: 12
CDR3: CASSLDLTEAFF
DNA: TGTGCCAGCTCACTAGATTTAACTGAAGCTTTCTTT

size: .
D: TRBD2
V: TRBV2
J: TRBJ2-1
length: 15
CDR3: CASSRLAGLGNEQFF
DNA: TGTGCCAGCAGCCGATTAGCGGGGCTGGGGAATGAGCAGTTCTTC

size: .
D: .
V: TRBV2
J: TRBJ2-1
length: 11
CDR3: CASSEQGGQFF
DNA: TGTGCCAGCAGTGAACAGGGCGGGCAGTTCTTC

size: .
D: TRBD2
V: TRBV28
J: TRBJ2-1
length: 16
CDR3: CASSPSAGGSWGEQFF
DNA: TGTGCCAGCAGTCCCTCCGCGGGAGGGTCTTGGGGAGAGCAGTTCTTC

size: .
D: TRBD1
V: TRBV7-9
J: TRBJ2-7
length: 15
CDR3: CASSSAGTGAYEQYF
DNA: TGTGCCAGCAGCTCTGCCGGGACAGGGGCCTACGAGCAGTACTTC

size: few
D: .
V: TRBV2
J: TRBJ2-1
length: 12
CDR3: CASSRQGEEQFF
DNA: TGTGCCAGCAGTAGGCAGGGTGAAGAGCAGTTCTTC

size: .
D: TRBD2
V: TRBV7-7
J: TRBJ2-2
length: 16
CDR3: CASSPLAGEVTGELFF
DNA: TGTGCTAGCAGCCCTCTAGCGGGGGAGGTCACCGGGGAGCTGTTTTTT

size: .
D: TRBD1
V: TRBV18
J: TRBJ1-2
length: 14
CDR3: CASSPGQGADGYTF
DNA: TGTGCCAGCTCTCCAGGACAGGGGGCGGATGGCTACACCTTC

size: .
D: .
V: TRBV7-3
J: TRBJ1-1
length: 13
CDR3: CASSRTAGTEAFF
DNA: TGTGCCAGCAGTCGTACGGCGGGCACTGAAGCTTTCTTT

size: .
D: .
V: TRBV7-9
J: TRBJ1-1
length: 12
CDR3: CASSLGATEAFF
DNA: TGTGCCAGCAGCCTTGGGGCCACCGAAGCTTTCTTT

size: .
D: .
V: TRBV28
J: TRBJ2-3
length: 14
CDR3: CASSLSRGTDTQYF
DNA: TGTGCCAGCAGTCTCTCGAGGGGCACAGATACGCAGTATTTT

size: .
D: .
V: TRBV2
J: TRBJ1-1
length: 16
CDR3: CASSDGGSIRIAGAFF
DNA: TGTGCCAGCAGTGACGGTGGGTCTATTAGGATTGCAGGAGCTTTCTTT

size: .
D: .
V: TRBV10-3
J: TRBJ2-7
length: 12
CDR3: CAISVVADEQYF
DNA: TGTGCCATCAGTGTCGTAGCGGACGAGCAGTACTTC

size: .
D: .
V: TRBV5-5
J: TRBJ1-4
length: 14
CDR3: CASSLFRTDEKLFF
DNA: TGTGCCAGCAGCTTGTTTCGGACAGATGAAAAACTGTTTTTT

size: .
D: TRBD2
V: TRBV27
J: TRBJ2-1
length: 16
CDR3: CASSPRLAESYNEQFF
DNA: TGTGCCAGCAGTCCCCGACTAGCGGAGTCCTACAATGAGCAGTTCTTC

size: few
D: TRBD2
V: TRBV4-1
J: TRBJ2-7
length: 18
CDR3: CASSQDIDSGSLAYEQYF
DNA: TGCGCCAGCAGCCAAGATATTGATAGCGGGAGTCTAGCCTACGAGCAGTACTTC

size: .
D: .
V: TRBV6-4
J: TRBJ2-7
length: 14
CDR3: CASSVQANAYEQYF
DNA: TGTGCCAGCAGTGTCCAGGCGAACGCCTACGAGCAGTACTTC

size: few
D: .
V: TRBV2
J: TRBJ1-4
length: 14
CDR3: CASSERRGWEKLFF
DNA: TGTGCCAGCAGTGAAAGGAGGGGTTGGGAAAAACTGTTTTTT

size: .
D: .
V: TRBV11-2
J: TRBJ1-2
length: 15
CDR3: CASSPSLYRNYGYTF
DNA: TGTGCCAGCAGCCCCTCGTTGTACAGGAACTATGGCTACACCTTC

size: once
D: .
V: TRBV10-3
J: TRBJ2-1
length: 12
CDR3: CAISGQLNEQFF
DNA: TGTGCCATCAGTGGCCAGTTGAATGAGCAGTTCTTC

size: .
D: .
V: TRBV30
J: TRBJ1-6
length: 15
CDR3: CAWQTLGLTNSPLHF
DNA: TGTGCCTGGCAGACCCTAGGACTGACTAATTCACCCCTCCACTTT

size: few
D: .
V: TRBV7-2
J: TRBJ2-3
length: 14
CDR3: CASSFQGSGDTQYF
DNA: TGTGCCAGCAGCTTTCAGGGTAGCGGAGATACGCAGTATTTT

size: .
D: .
V: TRBV2
J: TRBJ2-1
length: 13
CDR3: CASIEREYNEQFF
DNA: TGTGCCAGCATAGAACGGGAATACAATGAGCAGTTCTTC

size: .
D: TRBD1
V: TRBV19
J: TRBJ1-2
length: 16
CDR3: CASSILRDRGNYGYTF
DNA: TGTGCCAGTAGTATTTTACGGGACAGGGGGAATTATGGCTACACCTTC

size: .
D: TRBD1
V: TRBV27
J: TRBJ1-6
length: 13
CDR3: CASSLTTGLPLHF
DNA: TGTGCCAGCAGTTTAACGACAGGGTTACCCCTCCACTTT

size: .
D: TRBD1
V: TRBV11-2
J: TRBJ2-6
length: 18
CDR3: CASSLRDRDFSGANVLTF
DNA: TGTGCCAGCAGCCTTCGGGACAGGGATTTCTCTGGGGCCAACGTCCTGACTTTC

size: .
D: TRBD2
V: TRBV7-3
J: TRBJ2-3
length: 17
CDR3: CASSLLRAGGGTDTQYF
DNA: TGTGCCAGCAGCTTACTAAGGGCGGGAGGAGGCACAGATACGCAGTATTTT

size: few
D: .
V: TRBV6-6
J: TRBJ2-7
length: 15
CDR3: CASSPGSRVGYEQYF
DNA: TGTGCCAGCAGCCCCGGGAGTAGAGTAGGGTACGAGCAGTACTTC

size: .
D: .
V: TRBV29-1
J: TRBJ2-7
length: 14
CDR3: CSVETGLGRYEQYF
DNA: TGCAGCGTTGAAACGGGACTGGGGCGCTACGAGCAGTACTTC

size: .
D: TRBD1
V: TRBV6-5
J: TRBJ1-1
length: 14
CDR3: CASSRQGAFAEAFF
DNA: TGTGCCAGCAGCCGACAGGGGGCATTCGCTGAAGCTTTCTTT

size: .
D: .
V: TRBV28
J: TRBJ1-4
length: 13
CDR3: CASSSALWEKLFF
DNA: TGTGCCAGCAGTTCAGCGTTGTGGGAAAAACTGTTTTTT

size: few
D: TRBD1
V: TRBV18
J: TRBJ2-7
length: 15
CDR3: CASSPPTGGLGEQYF
DNA: TGTGCCAGCTCACCACCGACAGGGGGCCTGGGGGAGCAGTACTTC

size: .
D: TRBD2
V: TRBV5-1
J: TRBJ2-2
length: 16
CDR3: CASKTLSGSNTGELFF
DNA: TGCGCCAGCAAAACACTTAGCGGGAGTAACACCGGGGAGCTGTTTTTT

size: .
D: .
V: TRBV5-1
J: TRBJ1-1
length: 14
CDR3: CASSLAGPNTEAFF
DNA: TGCGCCAGCAGCTTGGCAGGGCCGAACACTGAAGCTTTCTTT

size: once
D: TRBD1
V: TRBV5-1
J: TRBJ1-4
length: 15
CDR3: CASSSDRGRNEKLFF
DNA: TGCGCCAGCAGCTCGGACAGGGGCCGAAATGAAAAACTGTTTTTT

size: few
D: .
V: TRBV7-9
J: TRBJ1-4
length: 14
CDR3: CASSSPIPPEKLFF
DNA: TGTGCCAGCAGCTCGCCTATACCTCCCGAAAAACTGTTTTTT

size: .
D: .
V: TRBV29-1
J: TRBJ2-7
length: 13
CDR3: CSSGLDPPSEQYF
DNA: TGCAGCTCGGGTTTGGATCCCCCCTCTGAGCAGTACTTC

size: once
D: .
V: TRBV6-1
J: TRBJ1-1
length: 15
CDR3: CASSEWAAMNTEAFF
DNA: TGTGCCAGCAGTGAATGGGCAGCTATGAACACTGAAGCTTTCTTT

size: few
D: .
V: TRBV5-1
J: TRBJ1-1
length: 13
CDR3: CASSYTGNTEAFF
DNA: TGCGCCAGCAGCTACACAGGGAACACTGAAGCTTTCTTT

size: .
D: TRBD2
V: TRBV4-2
J: TRBJ2-3
length: 16
CDR3: CASSDGGASARDTQYF
DNA: TGTGCCAGCAGCGACGGGGGGGCTAGCGCGCGAGATACGCAGTATTTT

size: .
D: .
V: TRBV28
J: TRBJ2-1
length: 14
CDR3: CATSQVSSYNEQFF
DNA: TGTGCCACCTCCCAAGTGAGCTCCTACAATGAGCAGTTCTTC

size: .
D: TRBD1
V: TRBV30
J: TRBJ1-4
length: 15
CDR3: CAWSHTGTGNEKLFF
DNA: TGTGCCTGGAGTCACACCGGGACAGGGAACGAAAAACTGTTTTTT

size: .
D: TRBD2
V: TRBV7-8
J: TRBJ2-7
length: 14
CDR3: CASTPGLAFDEQYF
DNA: TGTGCCAGCACCCCGGGACTAGCTTTCGACGAGCAGTACTTC

size: .
D: .
V: TRBV7-9
J: TRBJ1-1
length: 14
CDR3: CASSLGGGTSEAFF
DNA: TGTGCCAGCAGCCTAGGGGGGGGGACGTCTGAAGCTTTCTTT

size: .
D: .
V: TRBV6-5
J: TRBJ1-6
length: 14
CDR3: CASMERDPYSPLHF
DNA: TGTGCCAGCATGGAGCGCGACCCGTATTCACCCCTCCACTTT

size: .
D: .
V: TRBV19
J: TRBJ1-2
length: 15
CDR3: CASSILRGANYGYTF
DNA: TGTGCCAGTAGTATCTTGAGAGGAGCTAACTATGGCTACACCTTC

size: once
D: .
V: TRBV19
J: TRBJ2-7
length: 13
CDR3: CASSRGPWYEQYF
DNA: TGTGCCAGTAGTCGGGGTCCTTGGTACGAGCAGTACTTC

size: once
D: .
V: TRBV28
J: TRBJ1-5
length: 18
CDR3: CASSFGSWTQYSNQPQHF
DNA: TGTGCCAGCAGTTTTGGTTCTTGGACACAGTATAGCAATCAGCCCCAGCATTTT

size: .
D: .
V: TRBV27
J: TRBJ2-3
length: 15
CDR3: CASSLRGARADTQYF
DNA: TGTGCCAGCAGTTTACGGGGGGCAAGGGCAGATACGCAGTATTTT

size: .
D: .
V: TRBV7-8
J: TRBJ1-4
length: 14
CDR3: CASTPTEIDEKLFF
DNA: TGTGCCAGCACCCCGACAGAGATCGATGAAAAACTGTTTTTT

size: once
D: TRBD1
V: TRBV6-1
J: TRBJ2-7
length: 12
CDR3: CASTATGTEQYF
DNA: TGTGCCAGCACCGCGACAGGGACCGAGCAGTACTTC

size: .
D: TRBD1
V: TRBV28
J: TRBJ1-1
length: 13
CDR3: CASSYDRGTEAFF
DNA: TGTGCCAGCAGTTATGACAGGGGGACTGAAGCTTTCTTT

size: .
D: .
V: TRBV5-8
J: TRBJ1-2
length: 15
CDR3: CASSLTNGGLYGYTF
DNA: TGTGCCAGCAGCTTGACAAACGGAGGCTTGTATGGCTACACCTTC

size: .
D: TRBD1
V: TRBV28
J: TRBJ1-5
length: 16
CDR3: CASSLIGTGVTQPQHF
DNA: TGTGCCAGCAGCCTCATCGGGACAGGGGTAACTCAGCCCCAGCATTTT

size: .
D: .
V: TRBV9
J: TRBJ2-4
length: 15
CDR3: CASSVGGRPENIQYF
DNA: TGTGCCAGCAGCGTAGGAGGAAGGCCGGAAAACATTCAGTACTTC

size: .
D: .
V: TRBV2
J: TRBJ2-7
length: 13
CDR3: CASKLANPYEQYF
DNA: TGTGCCAGCAAACTAGCCAACCCTTACGAGCAGTACTTC

size: .
D: TRBD1
V: TRBV2
J: TRBJ1-5
length: 16
CDR3: CASSGRDRAFNQPQHF
DNA: TGTGCCAGCAGTGGGCGGGACAGGGCGTTCAATCAGCCCCAGCATTTT

size: .
D: TRBD2
V: TRBV6-6
J: TRBJ2-7
length: 15
CDR3: CASSSLAGVGNEQYF
DNA: TGTGCCAGCAGTTCGCTAGCGGGAGTCGGGAACGAGCAGTACTTC

size: once
D: .
V: TRBV18
J: TRBJ2-3
length: 15
CDR3: CASSPLQGSTDTQYF
DNA: TGTGCCAGCTCACCCCTTCAGGGTTCCACAGATACGCAGTATTTT

size: .
D: TRBD1
V: TRBV6-1
J: TRBJ1-3
length: 14
CDR3: CASRGTVSGNTIYF
DNA: TGTGCCAGCAGGGGGACAGTCTCTGGAAACACCATATATTTT